This is a list of T cell receptor beta chains from one sample in a study of metastatic and nonmetastatic thyroid tumors. TCRdb re-called clones from the PCR reads using MiXCR. The sample shows tens of thousands of clones, 13% of them seen only once. Material: blood. All receptors derive from a female donor with papillary thyroid cancer or a benign thyroid nodule (not recorded which). Some clones in this sample may be carry-over from other donors' samples. Both conserved end residues are part of each CDR3. The D gene is left open where the match is weak. The size entry is marked missing in some rows and otherwise reads once, few, many or a size class.

J gene	clone size	D gene	V gene	CDR3 DNA	CDR3 protein
TRBJ2-7	few	-	TRBV2	TGTGCCAGCAGTGAAGACGACCACGAGCAGTACTTC	CASSEDDHEQYF
TRBJ2-1	medium-sized	-	TRBV19	TGTGCCAGTAGTATAGGGGATATTGAGCAGTTCTTC	CASSIGDIEQFF
TRBJ2-1	-	-	TRBV11-3	TGTGCCAGCAGCACGTCAGACAATGAGCAGTTCTTC	CASSTSDNEQFF
TRBJ2-5	many	TRBD2	TRBV20-1	TGCAGTGCTAGAGGGACTAGAGGGAGGGAGACCCAGTACTTC	CSARGTRGRETQYF
TRBJ2-3	many	-	TRBV4-1	TGCGCCAGCAGCCAAGTGCGGTCGCAGGGTACGCAGTATTTT	CASSQVRSQGTQYF
TRBJ1-6	many	-	TRBV4-1	TGCGCCAGCAGCCCAGACTTGCTGAGCTCCTATAATTCACCCCTCCACTTT	CASSPDLLSSYNSPLHF
TRBJ1-6	-	-	TRBV4-1	TGCGCCAGCAGCCAAGATAGGGGTGATAATTCACCCCTCCACTTT	CASSQDRGDNSPLHF
TRBJ1-1	many	-	TRBV3-1	TGTGCCAGCAGCCACTCCTTCACTGAAGCTTTCTTT	CASSHSFTEAFF
TRBJ2-1	many	TRBD2	TRBV11-2	TGTGCCAGCAGCCCCGGGACTAGCGGGAGCCCTGGGGAGCAGTTCTTC	CASSPGTSGSPGEQFF
TRBJ2-3	many	TRBD2	TRBV4-2	TGTGCCAGCAGCCTTTTGGGGGGGACAGATACGCAGTATTTT	CASSLLGGTDTQYF
TRBJ1-6	few	TRBD1	TRBV6-2/TRBV6-3	TGTGCCAGCAGACGGGGGACAGGAGGCACCACCTCTGGAAATTCACCCCTCCACTTT	CASRRGTGGTTSGNSPLHF
TRBJ2-4	many	-	TRBV4-1	TGCGCCAGCAGCCAAGGGGGGGCCAAAAACATTCAGTACTTC	CASSQGGAKNIQYF
TRBJ1-6	many	-	TRBV4-1	TGCGCCAGCAGCCCCGTCGAGGGAGGAGATTCACCCCTCCACTTT	CASSPVEGGDSPLHF
TRBJ2-2	-	-	TRBV7-2	TGTGCCAGCAGCTTAGGGAGCGAAAACACCGGGGAGCTGTTTTTT	CASSLGSENTGELFF